The entry below describes one T cell receptor beta chain. These data originate in a study of technical replicates of blood from several donors. With 5 bases removed from V and 7 bases from J, the gap between germline ends came to 8 bases. The CDR3 is 11 residues long. Germline CDR1 reads LNHDA; CDR2 reads SQIVND (reference sequence). Libraries were prepared by immunoSEQ multiplex PCR; TCRdb keeps only in-frame clonotypes and omits some of them. The sample consists of more than 45,000 clones, roughly nine tenths of them appearing once. The source of this sequence is a human donor in good health. Some clones in this sample may be carry-over from other donors' samples. The chain recombines TRBV19 with TRBJ1-1; D is unresolved. Material for sequencing was PBMCs. The DNA of the CDR3 is TGTGCCAGTAGTCCAGGCAGTGAAGCTTTCTTT. Protein: CASSPGSEAFF. Based on the CDR3 plus reference TRBV19 and TRBJ1-1, the full variable domain is DGGITQSPKYLFRKEGQNVTLSCEQNLNHDAMYWYRQDPGQGLRLIYYSQIVNDFQKGDIAEGYSVSREKKESFPLTVTSAQKNPTAFYLCASSPGSEAFFGQGTRLTVV.